These 7 T cell receptor beta chains share one sample of origin, sequenced in a study of T cell responses to AZD1222 COVID-19 vaccine. Sequencing used immunoSEQ multiplex PCR; TCRdb keeps in-frame clones, though not all of them. The profile shows about 110,000 clones, 70% to 90% of them singletons. The material sequenced was peripheral blood, taken on day 0 of AZD1222 vaccination. These receptors were obtained from an adult in good health.

The chain links TRBV15 to TRBJ2-1; 7 nucleotides match TRBD2. The germline V gene encodes CDR1 LNHNV and CDR2 YYDKDF (reference sequence). Trimming cost V 3 bases and J 5 bases; bases outside gene matches: 4. The CDR3 loop spans 14 amino acids. The CDR3 DNA reads TGTGCCACCAGCAGCATTCTAGCGGACAATGAGCAGTTCTTC. This encodes CATSSILADNEQFF.

The chain joins TRBV12-3 or TRBV12-4 to TRBJ1-2; D is uncertain. The CDR3 runs 12 residues. Trimming shortened V by 6 bases and J by 2 bases, and 7 bases separated the two germline ends. CDR3 in DNA: TGTGCCAGCAGGGACGGAAACTATGGCTACACCTTC. This codes for CASRDGNYGYTF.

The rearrangement uses TRBV29-1 and TRBJ1-1; 8 bases are shared with TRBD1. Germline CDR1 SQVTM, CDR2 ANQGSEA. V gave up 5 bases and J gave up 1 base; unmatched junction bases: 6. This CDR3 region has 14 residues. The CDR3 reads CSVPGGIRNTEAFF. In DNA, the CDR3 is TGCAGCGTTCCAGGGGGCATTAGGAACACTGAAGCTTTCTTT.

The genes are TRBV13 and TRBJ2-3; D is perhaps TRBD2 (5 bases). Germline values: CDR1 PRHDT, CDR2 FYEKMQ (reference sequence). This CDR3 spans 15 amino acids. V gave up 3 bases and J gave up 2 bases, with 12 bases separating them. CDR3 DNA: TGTGCCAGCAGCTTGGGCAGCGGTCCCACAGATACGCAGTATTTT. It translates to CASSLGSGPTDTQYF.

The genes are TRBV4-2 and TRBJ1-5, with D perhaps TRBD1 (5 bases). V was cut by 0 bases and J by 4 bases, with 7 bases left in between. CDR1 and CDR2 (germline): LGHNA, YNFKEQ. The CDR3 has 14 residues. The CDR3 region is CASSQDNRNQPQHF. CDR3 in DNA: TGTGCCAGCAGCCAAGATAACAGGAATCAGCCCCAGCATTTT.

The CDR3 DNA reads TGTGCCAGCAGTTACGCGGGACAGAGCTATGGCTACACCTTC. Amino acids: CASSYAGQSYGYTF. The rearrangement joins TRBV6-2 or TRBV6-3 to TRBJ1-2; 7 nucleotides align to TRBD1. CDR3 length equals 14 residues. Looked up from germline, CDR1 is MNHEY and CDR2 is SVGEGT. With V trimmed by 2 bases and J by 4 bases, 4 bases remained unmatched.

The genes are TRBV5-1 and TRBJ2-3; D assignment may be TRBD1 or TRBD2 (5 bases each). The CDR3 runs 16 residues. The V end was cut by 0 bases, the J end by 6 bases, with 17 bases between. Germline values: CDR1 SGHRS, CDR2 YFSETQ. The CDR3 protein is CASSLDGTPGGDTQYF. The DNA for the CDR3 is TGCGCCAGCAGCTTGGATGGGACCCCGGGTGGGGATACGCAGTATTTT.